This is a list of T cell receptor beta chains from one sample in a study of OX40 agonist ivuxolimab in advanced cancers. Profiling relied on immunoSEQ multiplex PCR, and the TCRdb table lists in-frame clones only, not all of them. The data show about 69,000 clones, approximately 89% seen once. Sample: CD4+ or CD8+ T cells sorted from blood, taken in a trial of the OX40 agonist ivuxolimab. These receptors originate from an adult with an advanced solid tumor such as melanoma, head and neck, liver or kidney cancer. Each CDR3 is given with its conserved first and last residue. The D gene is left open where the match is weak. The size entry is marked missing in some rows and otherwise reads once, few, many or a size class.

D	V	J	size	DNA	CDR3
.	TRBV19	TRBJ1-1	.	TGTGCCAGTAGTGCCCGGGGCTCGAACACTGAAGCTTTCTTT	CASSARGSNTEAFF
TRBD2	TRBV4-1	TRBJ2-5	.	TGCGCCAGCAGCCAAGAAGAAGCGGGAGGAGAGACCCAGTACTTC	CASSQEEAGGETQYF
.	TRBV11-1	TRBJ1-1	few	TGTGCCAGCAGCTCCTTTCGAGGGGAGGACACTGAAGCTTTCTTT	CASSSFRGEDTEAFF
.	TRBV7-2	TRBJ1-2	.	TGTGCCAGCAGCTTAGTCGGGGGGCGCTTAGACGGCTACACCTTC	CASSLVGGRLDGYTF
.	TRBV6-1	TRBJ2-2	.	TGTGCCAGCATTTCGGGAACGAACACCGGGGAGCTGTTTTTT	CASISGTNTGELFF
TRBD1	TRBV5-1	TRBJ1-1	.	TGCGCCAGCATGTCAGGTTTTACCGGGACAGGGGACAAGAACACTGAAGCTTTCTTT	CASMSGFTGTGDKNTEAFF
.	TRBV6-5	TRBJ2-5	.	TGTGCCAGCAGTTACTGGGCCCCCGGGCAAGGAGAGACCCAGTACTTC	CASSYWAPGQGETQYF
TRBD1	TRBV27	TRBJ1-1	.	TGTGCCAGCACCCGGACAGGGATGAACACTGAAGCTTTCTTT	CASTRTGMNTEAFF
TRBD2	TRBV18	TRBJ2-2	.	TGTGCCAGCTCGCCCCCTAGCGGGAGGGCCCTCGGGGAGCTGTTTTTT	CASSPPSGRALGELFF
TRBD2	TRBV19	TRBJ2-1	.	TGTGCCAGTAGTGCCGGGACTAGCGGGACCCTCGGGAGGGTTGAGCAGTTCTTC	CASSAGTSGTLGRVEQFF
TRBD1	TRBV19	TRBJ1-1	.	TGTGCCAGTAGTTCTGGGACAGGGCATACTGAAGCTTTCTTT	CASSSGTGHTEAFF
TRBD2	TRBV6-5	TRBJ2-2	.	TGTGCCAGCAAGCTAGCGGGAGCAGGCGGGGAGCTGTTTTTT	CASKLAGAGGELFF
.	TRBV19	TRBJ1-5	.	TGTGCCAGTAGTATAGGGATCGACAGCAATCAGCCCCAGCATTTT	CASSIGIDSNQPQHF
.	TRBV18	TRBJ2-7	once	TGTGCCAGCTCACCAGGAGCCACAACCGTGAACGAGCAGTACTTC	CASSPGATTVNEQYF
TRBD2	TRBV19	TRBJ2-1	.	TGTGCCAGTAGTATAGATCCCACTAGCGGGAGATACAATGAGCAGTTCTTC	CASSIDPTSGRYNEQFF
.	TRBV25-1	TRBJ1-6	.	TGTGCCAGCAGCCCCGGGGGGGTGCTGGGTTCACCCCTCCACTTT	CASSPGGVLGSPLHF
.	TRBV28	TRBJ1-5	.	TGTGCCAGCAATTTAATCAGGACCCTTAAATTTAATCAGCCCCAGCATTTT	CASNLIRTLKFNQPQHF
.	TRBV27	TRBJ2-5	.	TGTGCCAGCAGTTTTAAGGGGTTCGAGACCCAGTACTTC	CASSFKGFETQYF
.	TRBV6-1	TRBJ1-2	.	TGTGCCAGCAGTGTGCAGGAGCTAGTAGGTGGCTACACCTTC	CASSVQELVGGYTF
.	TRBV6-5	TRBJ1-1	.	TGTGCCAGCAGTGCGACAAAGAACACTGAAGCTTTCTTT	CASSATKNTEAFF
.	TRBV5-5	TRBJ1-1	few	TGTGCCAGCAGCTTGGAAGACAGGATCCTGAACACTGAAGCTTTCTTT	CASSLEDRILNTEAFF
TRBD1	TRBV5-6	TRBJ2-7	.	TGTGCCAGCAGCTCGGGCCCTGGGACAGGGGTCACCTACGAGCAGTACTTC	CASSSGPGTGVTYEQYF
TRBD1	TRBV19	TRBJ2-1	.	TGTGCCAGTAGTGCACCGGGACAGACTTACAATGAGCAGTTCTTC	CASSAPGQTYNEQFF
.	TRBV30	TRBJ2-5	.	TGTGCCTGGTCTTTCGGACAGCAAGAGACCCAGTACTTC	CAWSFGQQETQYF
TRBD1	TRBV9	TRBJ2-6	.	TGTGCCAGCAGCCCCCGGGACAGGGGGCCTGGGGCCAACGTCCTGACTTTC	CASSPRDRGPGANVLTF
TRBD1	TRBV6-1	TRBJ1-1	.	TGTGCCAGCAGTGAAAACAGGGGTAACACTGAAGCTTTCTTT	CASSENRGNTEAFF